These T cell receptor beta chains were read from a single sample in a study of somatic mutations in T cells in chronic GVHD. Assay used: immunoSEQ multiplex PCR; TCRdb lists only in-frame clones, some missing. The sample lists 12,000 to 15,000 clones, approximately 78% occurring once. Sequenced: Vbeta20-negative CD4+ T cells from blood. The receptors were gathered from a male patient aged 50 or older with chronic graft-versus-host disease. Some of the T cells might come from the graft donor. The CDR3 runs from the conserved cysteine through the conserved F or W. Fields, in order: V gene, D gene, CDR3 protein. The D gene is left open where the match is weak.

>TRBV7-2|NA
CASSKGDYQPQHF
>TRBV14|TRBD2
CASSQEARTSGGASDTQYF
>TRBV6-5|TRBD1
CASSAGTAGNTIYF
>TRBV21-1|NA
CASRAGALSHEQYF
>TRBV19|NA
CASSSGLNNEQFF
>TRBV10-3|NA
CAISESGGALGTEAFF
>TRBV5-6|NA
CASSSLNSYGYTF
>TRBV4-3|TRBD1
CASSQEPQGFSGNAIYF
>TRBV5-4|TRBD2
CASSPEAGPITDTQYF
>TRBV6-5|NA
CASTRVINYGYTF
>TRBV15|TRBD2
CATSRDAALAGALVGELFF
>TRBV7-6|NA
CASSFRDEQFF
>TRBV30|TRBD1
CAWSTGQANNSPLHF
>TRBV29-1|TRBD1
CSVGPGQSSTDTQYF
>TRBV18|NA
CASSPPGGRSTYEQYF
>TRBV6-6|NA
CASSTGSSGNTIYF
>TRBV4-3|NA
CASRRSAASTDTQYF
>TRBV11-2|NA
CASSLAGYPTYEQYF
>TRBV2|TRBD1
CASSATGMADTQYF
>TRBV6-5|NA
CASSYGQTTNEKLFF
>TRBV28|TRBD1
CASTPGQGADTEAFF
>TRBV7-9|TRBD1
CASSGLTGASSYEQYF
>TRBV19|TRBD1
CASRPGTGGSLGTEAFF
>TRBV28|NA
CASSSPGKNIQYF
>TRBV11-2|NA
CASSPRDRLLHYGYTF
>TRBV2|TRBD2
CASSESRGGHEQYF
>TRBV4-2|TRBD2
CASSQDRAGEIYNEQFF
>TRBV9|NA
CASSEDITNYGYTF
>TRBV7-2|TRBD1
CASSLIQGDPLDF
>TRBV28|NA
CASSYHRTPLRSDF
>TRBV4-3|TRBD1
CASSQDSNDRGAYEQYF
>TRBV29-1|NA
CSVLTALSNEKLFF
>TRBV18|NA
CASSPLSNTEAFF
>TRBV11-3|TRBD2
CASSFGSGSYNEQFF
>TRBV27|NA
CASSPRGYNSPLHF
>TRBV29-1|NA
CSVGWASYEQYF
>TRBV4-3|NA
CASSQDATNTGELFF
>TRBV7-9|TRBD1
CASSLGTGGTETQYF
>TRBV5-5|NA
CASSLYGIDHGYTF
>TRBV10-1|NA
CASIPTDSNQPQHF
>TRBV2|TRBD1
CASRRDSNTGELFF
>TRBV28|TRBD1
CASSSGQLETQYF
>TRBV30|TRBD1
CAFARSGQVSGNTIYF
>TRBV6-1|NA
CASSGQDNQPQHF
>TRBV1|NA
CTSRRKAGYSNQPQHF
>TRBV5-6|NA
CASSGGFYEQYF
>TRBV18|TRBD2
CASSPPSGGAYNEQFF